These T cell receptor beta chains were read from a single sample in a study of cytomegalovirus exposure and HLA in healthy donors. Measured with immunoSEQ multiplex PCR; TCRdb has only the in-frame clones, and not every one. Of 150,000 to 200,000 clones listed, about four fifths are singletons. Sequenced: PBMCs. The source of these receptors is a woman aged 25-40 years in good health and CMV-seropositive. Each CDR3 is given with its conserved first and last residue. A D gene is named only where the DNA matches it firmly. Clone size appears in some rows only: once, few, many, or a class for an expanded clone.

j_gene,abundance,v_gene,d_gene,CDR3nt,CDR3aa
TRBJ2-7,-,TRBV5-6,-,TGTGCCAGCAGTTCCGCCGGGACTGAGACCTACGAGCAGTACTTC,CASSSAGTETYEQYF
TRBJ1-1,-,TRBV19,TRBD1,TGTGCCAGTAGTATATACGGGGGACAGGAGAAAGCTTTCTTT,CASSIYGGQEKAFF
TRBJ1-1,-,TRBV4-2,-,TGTGCCAGCAGCTACCTCAGGGGAGCGAGGGCTGAAGCTTTCTTT,CASSYLRGARAEAFF
TRBJ1-3,-,TRBV4-1,-,TGTGCCAGCAGCCAAACTTTATCTTCTGGAAACACCATATATTTT,CASSQTLSSGNTIYF
TRBJ2-1,-,TRBV27,TRBD1,TGTGCCAGCAGGCAGACAGGGATGGAGTTCTTC,CASRQTGMEFF
TRBJ1-6,-,TRBV27,-,TGTGCCAGCAGTTTGGTGAGGGATAATTCACCCCTCCACTTT,CASSLVRDNSPLHF
TRBJ2-7,-,TRBV27,TRBD1,TGTGCCAGCAGTTTTACGGGACAGGCCTTCTACGAGCAGTACTTC,CASSFTGQAFYEQYF
TRBJ2-2,-,TRBV27,-,TGTGCCAGCAGTTTTCGAGCGGGCACCGGGGAGCTGTTTTTT,CASSFRAGTGELFF
TRBJ2-5,-,TRBV10-3,-,TGTGCCATCAGTGAATGGCGGGAGACCCAGTACTTC,CAISEWRETQYF
TRBJ2-3,once,TRBV6-5,-,TGTGCCAGCAGTCTCGGGTCCCGGCAGTATTTT,CASSLGSRQYF
TRBJ2-3,-,TRBV5-4,-,TGTGCCAGCAGCCCCCCCGCAGTCACAGATACGCAGTATTTT,CASSPPAVTDTQYF
TRBJ2-7,-,TRBV29-1,-,TGCAGCGTTGTCCTACCTACCTCCTACGAGCAGTACTTC,CSVVLPTSYEQYF
TRBJ1-6,-,TRBV5-1,-,TGCGCCAGCAGCTTGGACGGTCGACAAATCAATTCACCCCTCCACTTT,CASSLDGRQINSPLHF
TRBJ1-5,-,TRBV5-5,-,TGTGCCAGCAGCTTGGAGCAGGGTAGCAATCAGCCCCAGCATTTT,CASSLEQGSNQPQHF
TRBJ1-5,-,TRBV4-2,-,TGTGCCAGCAGCCAAGATGCGGGGCAGCATAATCAGCCCCAGCATTTT,CASSQDAGQHNQPQHF
TRBJ2-5,once,TRBV11-2,-,TGTGCCAGCAGCTTAGCGTCCGTGACCCAGTACTTC,CASSLASVTQYF
TRBJ1-1,once,TRBV7-6,-,TGTGCCAGCAGCCCAGAACCTTGGGGGAGGTGGTCTGAAGCTTTCTTT,CASSPEPWGRWSEAFF
TRBJ2-1,-,TRBV5-1,-,TGCGCCAGCAGCTTGGACGGCGGGTTGAGTTCCTACAATGAGCAGTTCTTC,CASSLDGGLSSYNEQFF
TRBJ1-2,-,TRBV29-1,TRBD1,TGCAGCGCGTTCCTTGTGGACAGGGGCGGTGATAACTATGGCTACACCTTC,CSAFLVDRGGDNYGYTF
TRBJ2-1,once,TRBV15,TRBD2,TGTGCCACCAGCAGAGAGCGGGGGGCATACAATGAGCAGTTCTTC,CATSRERGAYNEQFF
TRBJ1-1,-,TRBV7-9,-,TGTGCCAGCAGGATGGTACTTGGTGAAGCTTTCTTT,CASRMVLGEAFF
TRBJ1-2,-,TRBV14,TRBD1,TGTGCCAGCAGCCGGAGCGCCGGGACAGGGGTTGGCTACACCTTC,CASSRSAGTGVGYTF
TRBJ2-1,-,TRBV7-9,TRBD2,TGTGCCAGCAGCTTAGTGGGGACTAGCGGGAAATATGAGCAGTTCTTC,CASSLVGTSGKYEQFF
TRBJ2-3,-,TRBV2,TRBD2,TGTGCCAGCCTGCGTGGGGCTAGCGGGGGAGATACGCAGTATTTT,CASLRGASGGDTQYF
TRBJ1-1,-,TRBV27,-,TGTGCCAGCAGTGGGGGGTTTTCCGAAGCTTTCTTT,CASSGGFSEAFF
TRBJ2-5,few,TRBV10-2,-,TGCGCCAGCAGCGGTACCCCACAAGAGACCCAGTACTTC,CASSGTPQETQYF
TRBJ1-5,-,TRBV5-1,-,TGCGCCAGCAGCCGCAGGAGGGCGCGGCGGGATAGCAATCAGCCCCAGCATTTT,CASSRRRARRDSNQPQHF
TRBJ1-1,-,TRBV6-1,TRBD1,TGTGCCAGCAGTGGGGAGACAGGGTGGGCCACTGAAGCTTTCTTT,CASSGETGWATEAFF
TRBJ1-2,once,TRBV28,TRBD1,TGTGCCAGCAGTCCGCGTCTCCTTCTCGACAGGGACTATGGCTACACCTTC,CASSPRLLLDRDYGYTF
TRBJ1-2,-,TRBV27,-,TGTGCCAGCAGTTTCAATTTCGTTCCAGGTAGCTACACCTTC,CASSFNFVPGSYTF
TRBJ2-7,few,TRBV4-3,-,TGCGCCAGCAGCCAAGCTTCTACGAGGCAGTACTTC,CASSQASTRQYF
TRBJ2-7,-,TRBV6-4,TRBD2,TGTGCCAGCAGTGACCGCGGGGGGTCAGCATTCTACGAGCAGTACTTC,CASSDRGGSAFYEQYF
TRBJ2-2,-,TRBV5-1,-,TGCGCCAGCAGTTGGGACTCAGCCGGGGAGCTGTTTTTT,CASSWDSAGELFF
TRBJ1-1,-,TRBV7-9,TRBD1,TGTGCCAGCAGCTTAGTAGGGGGCGAGATTGAAGCTTTCTTT,CASSLVGGEIEAFF
TRBJ2-7,-,TRBV6-5,-,TGTGCCAGCACCTCGGACAGTCTAAGCTACGAGCAGTACTTC,CASTSDSLSYEQYF
TRBJ2-7,-,TRBV6-5,TRBD1,TGTGCCAGCAGTCGCGGGACAGGGGGTCCCTACGAGCAGTACTTC,CASSRGTGGPYEQYF
TRBJ1-1,-,TRBV2,-,TGTGCCAGCGTCGCAGGGCGTCACACTGAAGCTTTCTTT,CASVAGRHTEAFF
TRBJ2-1,-,TRBV10-3,TRBD2,TGTGCCATCAGGGGACTAGCGGGAGGACCTAGCTCCTACAATGAGCAGTTCTTC,CAIRGLAGGPSSYNEQFF
TRBJ2-7,-,TRBV5-1,-,TGCGCCAGCAGTCTTCAGGGCGGGACCTCCTACGAGCAGTACTTC,CASSLQGGTSYEQYF